The TCR beta chain under discussion was sequenced for a study of T cells expressing NK-cell markers. Germline CDR1 reads SGHNT; CDR2 reads YENEEA. CDR3 length equals 16 residues. After re-calling the 5' RACE reads, TCRdb lists one entry per CDR3 protein, DNA absent. This sample's table reports about 150,000 distinct CDR3 sequences. The rearrangement links TRBV11-3 to TRBJ2-1. Sequencing was performed on blood T cells: a sorted CD56 or NKG2C T cell subset, CD4+ or CD8+ T cells, or bulk PBMC T cells (not recorded which). This TCR was sampled from a woman aged 50 to 65 in good health. The CDR3 loop reads CASSSRDLGSYNEQFF.